A single sample is the source of the 21 T cell receptor beta chains below, sequenced in a study of T cell responses to AZD1222 COVID-19 vaccine. Data came from immunoSEQ multiplex PCR; TCRdb stores just in-frame clones and leaves some out. The sample carries around 100,000 clones, less than 90% recorded once. The sample consisted of peripheral blood, taken on day 0 of AZD1222 vaccination. The receptors shown here come from an adult in good health.

The genes are TRBV28 and TRBJ1-2, with TRBD1 as a possible D gene (5 bases). This CDR3 region has 16 residues. Trimming removed 3 bases from V and 0 bases from J, with 14 bases in between. Germline V lookup: CDR1 MDHEN, CDR2 SYDVKM. The CDR3 spells CASSLLGAVANYGYTF. CDR3 nucleotides: TGTGCCAGCAGTTTGCTCGGGGCAGTAGCTAACTATGGCTACACCTTC.

The chain couples TRBV3-1 (or the pseudogene TRBV3-2) to TRBJ2-1; possibly TRBD2 for D (6 bases). The CDR3 loop spans 15 amino acids. In germline, CDR1 is LGHDT, CDR2 YNNKEL (reference sequence). The V and J ends lost 4 bases and 6 bases respectively, with 16 bases between them. This CDR3 reads CASSPAPGSRNEQFF. The CDR3 bases are TGTGCCAGCAGCCCGGCTCCCGGGAGCCGCAATGAGCAGTTCTTC.

The chain links TRBV5-1 to TRBJ2-2, with TRBD2 identical over 14 bases. Germline-derived CDR1 and CDR2 are SGHRS and YFSETQ. This CDR3 has 17 amino acids. The V gene end was trimmed by 6 bases and the J gene end by 7 bases; junction bases not matched to a gene: 11. The CDR3 reads CASTVTSGRAVFGELFF. In DNA, the CDR3 is TGCGCCAGCACCGTGACTAGCGGGAGGGCCGTATTCGGGGAGCTGTTTTTT.

The chain uses TRBV5-1 and TRBJ2-2; D is perhaps TRBD1 or TRBD2 (6 bases each). The V and J ends lost 4 bases and 2 bases respectively, with 12 bases between them. CDR1 is SGHRS, CDR2 YFSETQ, per germline. The CDR3 totals 15 residues. The CDR3 nucleotides read TGCGCCAGCAGCGAGGTGGGGGGCAACACCGGGGAGCTGTTTTTT. Protein: CASSEVGGNTGELFF.

The chain combines TRBV7-9 with TRBJ1-1, with D maybe TRBD1 (5 bases). This CDR3 has 14 amino acids. Germline V lookup: CDR1 SEHNR, CDR2 FQNEAQ (reference sequence). V was pared by 1 base and J by 8 bases, with 14 bases between. In DNA, the CDR3 is TGTGCCAGCAGCTTAGGAAGTAGGGGTTGGGAAGCTTTCTTT. Protein sequence: CASSLGSRGWEAFF.

The chain couples TRBV2 to TRBJ1-2; D is perhaps TRBD1 (6 bases). Germline CDR1 is SNHLY and CDR2 is FYNNEI. With 5 bases removed from V and 7 bases from J, the gap between germline ends came to 14 bases. The CDR3 runs to 13 residues. CDR3 nucleotides: TGTGCCAGCAGTCGGGACAACCTAGGTGGCTACACCTTC. Amino acids: CASSRDNLGGYTF.

The J gene is TRBJ2-5, the V gene TRBV28, with TRBD1 identical over 8 bases. The J call may be in error: the DNA end matches TRBJ2-7 better. CDR3 size: 14 residues. Germline CDR1 reads MDHEN; CDR2 reads SYDVKM. CDR3 in amino acids: CASRTTGALSEQYF. DNA for the CDR3: TGTGCCAGCAGGACGACAGGGGCGCTGAGCGAGCAGTACTTC.

The genes are TRBV3-1 (or the pseudogene TRBV3-2) and TRBJ2-3; D is unresolved. V was cut by 0 bases and J by 1 base, with 8 bases left in between. From germline, CDR1 is LGHDT and CDR2 YNNKEL (reference sequence). CDR3 length: 15 residues. This CDR3 reads CASSQESDRTDTQYF. The CDR3 bases are TGTGCCAGCAGCCAAGAGAGCGACCGCACAGATACGCAGTATTTT.

The chain employs TRBV18 and TRBJ2-7; no definite D call. The V end was cut by 6 bases, the J end by 2 bases, with 8 bases between. Germline V gene lookup returns CDR1 KGHSH and CDR2 LQKENI. The CDR3 covers 12 residues. The CDR3 DNA is TGTGCCAGCTCGCCCTGGACCTACGAGCAGTACTTC. Amino acids: CASSPWTYEQYF. The complete variable domain, with remaining parts taken from reference TRBV18 and TRBJ2-7, reads NAGVMQNPRHLVRRRGQEARLRCSPMKGHSHVYWYRQLPEEGLKFMVYLQKENIIDESGMPKERFSAEFPKEGPSILRIQQVVRGDSAAYFCASSPWTYEQYFGPGTRLTVT.

In this sample, this clone turned up once. The chain couples TRBV27 to TRBJ2-7, with D perhaps being TRBD1 or TRBD2 (5 bases each). From germline, CDR1 is MNHEY and CDR2 SMNVEV (reference sequence). V lost 0 bases and J 3 bases, leaving 9 bases between the germline ends. CDR3 length equals 14 residues. CDR3 residues: CASSLSGGLYEQYF. The CDR3 region has the DNA TGTGCCAGCAGTTTATCTGGGGGTCTCTACGAGCAGTACTTC.

The chain carries TRBV4-1 and TRBJ2-1; D ambiguous. Germline assignment: CDR1 MGHRA and CDR2 YSYEKL. V was trimmed by 5 bases and J by 6 bases, leaving 8 bases between them. The length of the CDR3 is 12 residues. The CDR3 sequence is CASSSFINEQFF. The CDR3 DNA reads TGCGCCAGCAGCTCGTTCATCAATGAGCAGTTCTTC.

This chain links TRBV4-1 with TRBJ1-3, with 8 nucleotides matching TRBD1. The CDR3 has 17 amino acids. With 0 bases clipped from V and 2 bases from J, the junction kept 6 bases outside the gene matches. Germline V gene sequence: CDR1 MGHRA, CDR2 YSYEKL. CDR3 protein: CASSQDLGQGTGNTIYF. In DNA, the CDR3 is TGCGCCAGCAGCCAAGATCTCGGACAGGGAACTGGAAACACCATATATTTT.

This sequence joins TRBV7-9 and TRBJ1-2; 10 positions match TRBD1. Germline V CDR1 and CDR2: SEHNR, FQNEAQ (reference sequence). The CDR3 is 16 amino acids. V was clipped by 6 bases and J by 9 bases; unmatched bases: 16. In DNA form, the CDR3 reads TGTGCCAGCAGTTACTTGGGGGCCCGACAGGGGGCGAGCTACACCTTC. This gives the protein CASSYLGARQGASYTF.

This chain links TRBV29-1 with TRBJ1-1; D unclear. Trimming cost V 6 bases and J 3 bases, with 14 bases left between them. Per the germline V gene, CDR1 is SQVTM and CDR2 is ANQGSEA. There are 13 residues in the CDR3. The CDR3 reads CSVMWGVDTEAFF. The CDR3 DNA is TGCAGCGTCATGTGGGGTGTTGACACTGAAGCTTTCTTT.

The CDR3 sequence: CATKRGGGDTEAFF. The CDR3 DNA is TGTGCCACCAAGAGGGGGGGCGGGGACACTGAAGCTTTCTTT. V is TRBV10-3 and J is TRBJ1-1; D may be TRBD1 (6 bases). The CDR3 consists of 14 residues. Trimming took 10 bases from V and 3 from J, leaving 18 bases between them. CDR1 is ENHRY, CDR2 SYGVKD, per germline.

Of note for this clone: Different DNA sequences within this sample yield the same CDR3. This chain joins TRBV19 and TRBJ1-2; tentatively, D is TRBD1 (5 bases). Germline CDR1 LNHDA, CDR2 SQIVND (reference sequence). The CDR3 has 12 amino acids. Trimming shortened V by 6 bases and J by 4 bases, and 9 bases separated the two germline ends. This CDR3 reads CASSTQGYGYTF. In DNA, the CDR3 is TGTGCCAGTAGCACTCAGGGCTATGGCTACACCTTC.

This clone showed up just a few times. This chain joins TRBV10-1 and TRBJ2-1, with 11 bases identical to TRBD2. Trimming took 3 bases from V and 8 from J; bases not matched to a gene: 9. The CDR3 is 16 residues long. In germline, CDR1 is WNHNN, CDR2 SYGVQD (reference sequence). CDR3 residues: CASSESSGRRRDEQFF. For the CDR3, the DNA is TGCGCCAGCAGTGAATCTAGCGGGAGGAGGAGAGATGAGCAGTTCTTC.

This rearrangement joins TRBV19 to TRBJ1-5; possible D gene TRBD1, 5 bases. The CDR3 sequence is 12 residues long. Germline loops: CDR1 LNHDA, CDR2 SQIVND (reference sequence). Trimming removed 7 bases from V and 5 bases from J, with 9 bases in between. CDR3 protein: CASKQGDQPQHF. Written as DNA, the CDR3 is TGTGCCAGTAAGCAGGGTGATCAGCCCCAGCATTTT.

Relative to its sample, this clone is medium-sized. The chain has TRBV2 and TRBJ2-1; D is perhaps TRBD1 (8 bases). The V end was cut by 6 bases, the J end by 4 bases, with 16 bases between. CDR1 is SNHLY, CDR2 FYNNEI, per germline. CDR3 length: 15 residues. The CDR3 DNA sequence: TGTGCCAGCAGACTTGACAGGGGAGGGTACAATGAGCAGTTCTTC. This sequence encodes CASRLDRGGYNEQFF.

The gene calls are TRBV19 and TRBJ1-2; D gene unclear. V gave up 2 bases and J gave up 1 base, with 11 bases separating them. CDR1 is LNHDA and CDR2 is SQIVND in the germline V gene (reference sequence). This CDR3 region has 15 residues. CDR3 nucleotides: TGTGCCAGTAGTATATCGGGGATTATTAACTATGGCTACACCTTC. Translating gives CASSISGIINYGYTF.

The chain employs TRBV2 and TRBJ2-5, with D tentatively TRBD2 (6 bases). V was shortened by 10 bases and J by 7 bases, with 22 bases between the two germline ends. The CDR3 is 14 amino acids. Germline V lookup: CDR1 SNHLY, CDR2 FYNNEI. DNA for the CDR3: TGTGCCACCCATCCCGGGACTCGGGGGAGGACCCAGTACTTC. Its translation is CATHPGTRGRTQYF.